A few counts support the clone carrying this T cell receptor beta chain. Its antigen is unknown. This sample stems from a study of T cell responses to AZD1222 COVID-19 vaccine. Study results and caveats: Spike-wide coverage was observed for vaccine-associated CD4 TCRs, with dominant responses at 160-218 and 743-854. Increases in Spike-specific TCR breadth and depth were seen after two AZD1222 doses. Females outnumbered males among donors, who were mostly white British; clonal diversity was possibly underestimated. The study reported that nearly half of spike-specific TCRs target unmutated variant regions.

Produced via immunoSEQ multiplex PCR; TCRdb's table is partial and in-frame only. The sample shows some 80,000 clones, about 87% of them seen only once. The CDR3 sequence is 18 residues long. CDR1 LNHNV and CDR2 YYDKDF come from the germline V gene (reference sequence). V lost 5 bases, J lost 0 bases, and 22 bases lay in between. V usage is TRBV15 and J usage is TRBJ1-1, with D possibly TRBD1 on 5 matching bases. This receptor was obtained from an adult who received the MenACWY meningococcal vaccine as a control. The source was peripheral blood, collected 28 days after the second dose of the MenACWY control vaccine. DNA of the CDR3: TGTGCCACCAGCCCCTGGGGGGGGGAAAATATCATGAACACTGAAGCTTTCTTT. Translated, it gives CATSPWGGENIMNTEAFF. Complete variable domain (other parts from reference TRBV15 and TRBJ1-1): DAMVIQNPRYQVTQFGKPVTLSCSQTLNHNVMYWYQQKSSQAPKLLFHYYDKDFNNEADTPDNFQSRRPNTSFCFLDIRSPGLGDTAMYLCATSPWGGENIMNTEAFFGQGTRLTVV.